The rows below give T cell receptor beta chains drawn from one sample of a study of OX40 agonist ivuxolimab in advanced cancers. The table came from immunoSEQ multiplex PCR; TCRdb's copy has only in-frame clones and leaves some out. This table has approximately 61,000 clones, 70% to 90% appearing once. This sample comprised CD4+ or CD8+ T cells sorted from blood, obtained in a trial of the OX40 agonist ivuxolimab. All receptors come from an adult with an advanced solid tumor such as melanoma, head and neck, liver or kidney cancer. CDR3s include the opening cysteine and the closing phenylalanine or tryptophan. Fields, in order: D gene, J gene, V gene, clone size, CDR3 protein, CDR3 DNA. D genes are given only for firm matches. The size entry is marked missing in some rows and otherwise reads once, few, many or a size class.

>NA|TRBJ1-5|TRBV7-7|NA
CASSLGPGQPQHF
TGTGCCAGCAGCTTAGGGCCCGGACAGCCCCAGCATTTT
>NA|TRBJ2-3|TRBV12-5|NA
CASGLGGDSTDTQYF
TGTGCTAGTGGTTTGGGCGGGGACTCCACAGATACGCAGTATTTT
>NA|TRBJ2-7|TRBV6-5|NA
CASSYSILGSHEQYF
TGTGCCAGCAGTTACTCGATCTTAGGGTCCCACGAGCAGTACTTC
>TRBD2|TRBJ2-1|TRBV2|NA
CASSDRVWASGSHEQFF
TGTGCCAGCAGCGACAGGGTTTGGGCTAGCGGGAGTCATGAGCAGTTCTTC
>TRBD1|TRBJ1-3|TRBV11-2|NA
CASSLGPHLRGPGNTIYF
TGTGCCAGCAGCTTAGGACCCCACCTCAGGGGGCCTGGAAACACCATATATTTT
>TRBD2|TRBJ2-2|TRBV30|NA
CAWSVPEGGLASTGELFF
TGTGCCTGGAGTGTACCCGAAGGGGGACTAGCGTCTACCGGGGAGCTGTTTTTT
>TRBD2|TRBJ2-1|TRBV28|NA
CASSPLRYRAGRVNEQFF
TGTGCCAGCAGTCCCTTACGATACCGAGCGGGAAGGGTCAATGAGCAGTTCTTC
>NA|TRBJ2-1|TRBV20-1|NA
CSAKEPEQFF
TGCAGTGCTAAAGAACCTGAGCAGTTCTTC
>NA|TRBJ1-3|TRBV13|NA
CASSLGPGAGSGNTIYF
TGTGCCAGCAGCTTGGGCCCCGGAGCCGGCTCTGGAAACACCATATATTTT
>NA|TRBJ2-5|TRBV4-3|NA
CASSLGLQETQYF
TGCGCCAGCAGCCTGGGGCTTCAAGAGACCCAGTACTTC
>TRBD1|TRBJ1-4|TRBV7-2|NA
CASSPKGTGLSEKLFF
TGTGCCAGCAGCCCAAAGGGGACAGGTCTAAGTGAAAAACTGTTTTTT
>TRBD1|TRBJ1-2|TRBV6-1|NA
CASSGALDRGWANYGYTF
TGTGCCAGCAGTGGGGCCCTGGACAGGGGGTGGGCTAACTATGGCTACACCTTC
>TRBD1|TRBJ1-4|TRBV5-3|NA
CASSRDRRNEKLFF
TGTGCCAGCAGCAGGGACAGACGAAATGAAAAACTGTTTTTT
>TRBD2|TRBJ2-7|TRBV5-4|NA
CASSQSRTSGNYEQYF
TGTGCCAGCAGCCAGTCGAGGACTAGCGGCAACTACGAGCAGTACTTC
>NA|TRBJ1-4|TRBV4-3|NA
CASSQDLPSTNEKLFF
TGCGCCAGCAGCCAAGATCTCCCATCAACTAATGAAAAACTGTTTTTT
>TRBD2|TRBJ2-7|TRBV6-5|NA
CASSYTRLAGGYEQYF
TGTGCCAGCAGTTACACCCGACTAGCGGGAGGCTACGAGCAGTACTTC
>TRBD1|TRBJ1-5|TRBV6-5|NA
CASRKQGNNQPQHF
TGTGCCAGCAGGAAACAGGGGAACAATCAGCCCCAGCATTTT
>TRBD2|TRBJ2-3|TRBV7-2|NA
CASSLVASGRAIDTQYF
TGTGCCAGCAGCTTAGTGGCTAGCGGGAGGGCCATAGATACGCAGTATTTT
>NA|TRBJ2-1|TRBV14|few
CASSQGRGGNEQFF
TGTGCCAGCAGCCAAGGGCGAGGCGGGAATGAGCAGTTCTTC
>TRBD1|TRBJ2-7|TRBV7-3|NA
CASSPNPGTAPKGQYF
TGTGCCAGCAGCCCAAATCCCGGGACAGCTCCTAAGGGGCAGTACTTC
>NA|TRBJ1-2|TRBV2|NA
CASSVYGYTF
TGTGCCAGCAGCGTCTATGGCTACACCTTC
>NA|TRBJ1-6|TRBV5-6|NA
CASSLAGTWVSPLHF
TGTGCCAGCAGCTTGGCCGGCACTTGGGTTTCACCCCTCCACTTT
>TRBD2|TRBJ2-7|TRBV30|NA
CAWSALAGAVREQYF
TGTGCCTGGAGTGCTCTAGCGGGAGCAGTGAGGGAGCAGTACTTC
>TRBD1|TRBJ1-1|TRBV5-4|NA
CASQNPGTVTNTEAFF
TGTGCCAGCCAAAACCCGGGGACAGTAACAAACACTGAAGCTTTCTTT
>TRBD1|TRBJ1-3|TRBV9|NA
CASSVGTGFGNTIYF
TGTGCCAGCAGCGTGGGGACAGGTTTTGGAAACACCATATATTTT
>TRBD1|TRBJ1-1|TRBV30|few
CAWIGQANTEAFF
TGTGCCTGGATCGGACAGGCGAACACTGAAGCTTTCTTT
>NA|TRBJ2-1|TRBV5-8|NA
CASSYRGASYNEQFF
TGTGCCAGCAGCTACCGGGGGGCGTCCTACAATGAGCAGTTCTTC
>NA|TRBJ1-5|TRBV6-6|NA
CASSSGENQPQHF
TGTGCCAGCAGCTCGGGGGAGAATCAGCCCCAGCATTTT
>TRBD2|TRBJ2-1|TRBV6-6|NA
CASRRLAGGGNEQFF
TGTGCCAGCAGGCGACTAGCGGGAGGTGGTAATGAGCAGTTCTTC
>TRBD1|TRBJ1-2|TRBV7-2|NA
CASSFDREVGYTF
TGTGCCAGCAGCTTCGACAGGGAGGTTGGCTACACCTTC
>TRBD2|TRBJ2-7|TRBV5-1|NA
CASSPTGLAGGPGEQYF
TGCGCCAGCAGCCCGACCGGACTAGCGGGAGGGCCGGGCGAGCAGTACTTC
>NA|TRBJ2-3|TRBV7-2|once
CASSLGADTQYF
TGTGCCAGCAGCTTAGGAGCAGATACGCAGTATTTT
>NA|TRBJ1-3|TRBV7-2|few
CASSSRTGTYPIYF
TGTGCCAGCAGCTCACGGACCGGGACTTACCCCATATATTTT
>NA|TRBJ1-1|TRBV11-2|NA
CASSPREVVNTEAFF
TGTGCCAGCAGCCCCCGAGAGGTCGTGAACACTGAAGCTTTCTTT
>NA|TRBJ2-1|TRBV11-1|NA
CASSRGFF
TGTGCCAGCAGCCGGGGGTTCTTC
>NA|TRBJ2-2|TRBV9|NA
CASSRDLRGAGELFF
TGTGCCAGCTCCCGTGACCTCAGGGGGGCCGGGGAGCTGTTTTTT
>NA|TRBJ1-6|TRBV14|NA
CASSQAGYSPLHF
TGTGCCAGCAGCCAGGCGGGCTATTCACCCCTCCACTTT
>NA|TRBJ1-1|TRBV27|NA
CASRGIRNRGAFF
TGTGCCAGCAGAGGAATCAGAAACCGTGGAGCTTTCTTT
>TRBD1|TRBJ2-3|TRBV19|NA
CASSIGPGTATDTQYF
TGTGCCAGTAGTATTGGTCCCGGGACAGCCACAGATACGCAGTATTTT
>NA|TRBJ2-6|TRBV7-2|NA
CASSLVGTPSGANVLTF
TGTGCCAGCAGCTTAGTTGGGACACCCTCTGGGGCCAACGTCCTGACTTTC
>TRBD2|TRBJ2-7|TRBV28|NA
CATLAGGYEQYF
TGTGCCACTCTAGCGGGAGGCTACGAGCAGTACTTC
>TRBD1|TRBJ2-2|TRBV19|NA
CASTDRGGSPGELFF
TGTGCCAGTACAGACAGGGGAGGTAGCCCCGGGGAGCTGTTTTTT
>NA|TRBJ1-1|TRBV29-1|NA
CSVDRGANTEAFF
TGCAGCGTTGATCGAGGAGCGAACACTGAAGCTTTCTTT
>NA|TRBJ1-4|TRBV18|NA
CASSPRTATNEKLFF
TGTGCCAGCTCCCCCAGGACAGCAACTAATGAAAAACTGTTTTTT
>NA|TRBJ1-3|TRBV4-2|few
CASSQLRAAHGNTIYF
TGTGCCAGCAGCCAACTCAGGGCAGCCCATGGAAACACCATATATTTT
>NA|TRBJ2-3|TRBV7-6|NA
CASSEGGATDTQYF
TGTGCCAGCAGTGAGGGCGGGGCCACAGATACGCAGTATTTT
>TRBD1|TRBJ1-5|TRBV6-1|NA
CASSLQGEAQPQHF
TGTGCCAGCAGTTTACAGGGGGAGGCCCAGCCCCAGCATTTT
>NA|TRBJ1-2|TRBV12-5|NA
CASGLVPGNYGYTF
TGTGCTAGTGGTTTGGTACCGGGGAACTATGGCTACACCTTC
>TRBD2|TRBJ2-3|TRBV7-3|NA
CASSSPTSEVLYF
TGTGCCAGCAGCTCACCGACTAGCGAGGTTTTGTATTTT
>NA|TRBJ1-1|TRBV5-4|NA
CASSLDSASTEAFF
TGTGCCAGCAGCTTGGATTCTGCATCCACTGAAGCTTTCTTT
>NA|TRBJ2-7|TRBV5-1|NA
CASSFGGVGRDRGYEQYF
TGCGCCAGCAGCTTTGGAGGTGTTGGGCGGGACAGAGGCTACGAGCAGTACTTC
>TRBD1|TRBJ2-1|TRBV6-6|NA
CASSPDRGPSYNEQFF
TGTGCCAGCAGCCCCGACAGGGGTCCATCCTACAATGAGCAGTTCTTC
>NA|TRBJ2-1|TRBV5-6|NA
CASSGGTYEQFF
TGTGCCAGCAGCGGCGGGACATATGAGCAGTTCTTC
>NA|TRBJ1-5|TRBV28|NA
CASTQSPSNQPQHF
TGTGCCAGCACCCAAAGCCCTAGCAATCAGCCCCAGCATTTT
>TRBD1|TRBJ2-2|TRBV6-1|NA
CASSQDRGLNTGELFF
TGTGCCAGCAGTCAAGACAGGGGCCTTAACACCGGGGAGCTGTTTTTT
>NA|TRBJ1-1|TRBV2|NA
CASSGSRSPEAFF
TGTGCCAGCAGTGGCTCAAGGTCCCCTGAAGCTTTCTTT
>NA|TRBJ1-1|TRBV7-2|NA
CASSPGPGAEAFF
TGTGCCAGCAGCCCTGGACCGGGGGCTGAAGCTTTCTTT
>NA|TRBJ1-4|TRBV5-4|NA
CASSTSVGNEKLFF
TGTGCCAGCAGCACTTCTGTGGGTAATGAAAAACTGTTTTTT
>NA|TRBJ1-5|TRBV6-5|NA
CASKPGRNQPQHF
TGTGCCAGCAAGCCAGGAAGAAATCAGCCCCAGCATTTT
>TRBD2|TRBJ2-3|TRBV2|once
CASSVRHRTSGGTDTQYF
TGTGCCAGCAGTGTTCGGCACCGGACTAGCGGGGGCACAGATACGCAGTATTTT